A single sample is the source of the 25 T cell receptor beta chains below, sequenced in a study of blood T cell repertoires in COVID-19. TCRdb keeps only in-frame clones here, not all; method: immunoSEQ multiplex PCR. This table holds 150,000 to 200,000 clones, approximately 90% found once. The sequencing sample was made of peripheral blood. These receptors were collected from a woman between 65 and 79 years old with COVID-19, enrolled during active disease.

This chain connects TRBV20-1 to TRBJ2-1; a weak D match, TRBD2 (7 bases). CDR1 is DFQATT, CDR2 SNEGSKA, per germline (reference sequence). The CDR3 runs to 16 residues. V was shortened by 3 bases and J by 5 bases, with 20 bases between the two germline ends. CDR3 DNA sequence: TGCAGTGCTAGTGGTGGGGGGGCGGCTCATAACAATGAGCAGTTCTTC. Residues: CSASGGGAAHNNEQFF.

The V and J genes are TRBV18 and TRBJ1-1; possibly TRBD1 for D (6 bases). The CDR3 loop spans 13 amino acids. V was cut by 6 bases and J by 5 bases, with 13 bases left in between. Germline V gene lookup returns CDR1 KGHSH and CDR2 LQKENI. CDR3 amino acids: CASSPAGETEAFF. CDR3 nucleotides: TGTGCCAGCTCCCCTGCAGGGGAAACTGAAGCTTTCTTT.

The V call is TRBV19, the J call TRBJ1-2, with D possibly TRBD1 on 5 matching bases. This CDR3 is built from 16 residues. Trimming stripped 5 bases from V and 4 bases from J, with 20 bases between. Germline values: CDR1 LNHDA, CDR2 SQIVND (reference sequence). The CDR3, as DNA: TGTGCCAGTAGTCCCCCAGGGACTACGGCCCTCTATGGCTACACCTTC. Translated, it gives CASSPPGTTALYGYTF. Combining the CDR3 with reference TRBV19 and TRBJ1-2 gives the whole variable domain DGGITQSPKYLFRKEGQNVTLSCEQNLNHDAMYWYRQDPGQGLRLIYYSQIVNDFQKGDIAEGYSVSREKKESFPLTVTSAQKNPTAFYLCASSPPGTTALYGYTFGSGTRLTVV.

The chain uses TRBV30 and TRBJ2-1; D perhaps matches TRBD1 (6 bases). Germline CDR1 reads GTSNPN; CDR2 reads SVGIG (reference sequence). The V end was cut by 4 bases, the J end by 4 bases, with 11 bases between. This CDR3 has 13 residues. The CDR3 here is CAWKGDFYNEQFF. CDR3 bases: TGTGCCTGGAAGGGGGATTTTTACAATGAGCAGTTCTTC.

This clone was counted a few times. This chain uses TRBV10-2 with TRBJ2-7; TRBD1 aligns across 8 bases. The germline V gene encodes CDR1 WSHSY and CDR2 SAAADI. Losses at the gene ends were 3 bases for V and 2 bases for J; bases not matched to a gene: 6. The CDR3 spans 15 residues. The CDR3 reads CASSDQQGVTYEQYF. DNA of the CDR3: TGCGCCAGCAGTGACCAACAGGGGGTTACCTACGAGCAGTACTTC.

The genes are TRBV28 and TRBJ2-7, with 8 nucleotides matching TRBD1. With V trimmed by 5 bases and J by 2 bases, 8 bases remained unmatched. CDR1 is MDHEN and CDR2 is SYDVKM in the germline V gene. This CDR3 comprises 15 residues. CDR3 residues: CASSPSDREPYEQYF. The CDR3 DNA is TGTGCCAGCAGTCCCTCGGACAGGGAACCCTACGAGCAGTACTTC.

This clone was found a few times. This sequence joins TRBV30 and TRBJ1-1, with D uncertain. This CDR3 has 12 amino acids. Trimming pared 4 bases from V and 2 bases from J, leaving 8 bases between. Germline V lookup: CDR1 GTSNPN, CDR2 SVGIG (reference sequence). The CDR3 sequence: CAWTSVNTEAFF. The CDR3 nucleotides read TGTGCCTGGACGTCGGTCAACACTGAAGCTTTCTTT.

The chain uses TRBV3-1 (or the pseudogene TRBV3-2) and TRBJ2-2, with D possibly being TRBD1 (5 bases). Between the trimmed V and J ends, which lost 1 base and 4 bases, there was a span of 10 bases. This CDR3 has 15 amino acids. From germline, CDR1 is LGHDT and CDR2 YNNKEL (reference sequence). The CDR3 DNA reads as TGTGCCAGCAGCCAAGTAGCCGACAGCACCGGGGAGCTGTTTTTT. This gives the protein CASSQVADSTGELFF.

The V call is TRBV7-9, the J call TRBJ1-6; D is possibly TRBD1 (6 bases). The V gene lost 1 base and the J gene lost 5 bases, with 9 bases spanning the gap. The CDR3 has 15 amino acids. Germline V lookup: CDR1 SEHNR, CDR2 FQNEAQ (reference sequence). The chain's CDR3 is CASSLGGQDNSPLHF. CDR3 nucleotide sequence: TGTGCCAGCAGCTTAGGGGGACAAGATAATTCACCCCTCCACTTT.

V is TRBV5-4 and J is TRBJ1-2; TRBD1 is a possible D gene (6 bases). The V gene lost 3 bases and the J gene lost 1 base, with 10 bases spanning the gap. This CDR3 spans 14 amino acids. The germline CDR1 and CDR2 sequences are SGHNT and YYREEE (reference sequence). The CDR3 here is CASSSPGVNYGYTF. Written as DNA, the CDR3 is TGTGCCAGCAGCTCCCCAGGGGTTAACTATGGCTACACCTTC.

J is TRBJ2-3 and V is TRBV11-3, with 9 bases fitting TRBD2. The J segment lost 6 bases and the V segment lost 1 base, leaving 5 bases of the junction unmatched. Germline CDR1 is SGHNT and CDR2 is YENEEA. The CDR3 is made up of 15 amino acids. CDR3 bases: TGTGCCAGCAGCTTAGTGGGTCTAGCGGGGGATACGCAGTATTTT. Translated: CASSLVGLAGDTQYF.

The CDR3 region is CASSFGGNSGANVLTF. Written as DNA, the CDR3 is TGCGCCAGCAGCTTCGGCGGAAACTCTGGGGCCAACGTCCTGACTTTC. This sequence joins TRBV5-1 and TRBJ2-6, with D unresolved. This CDR3 region has 16 residues. Trimming took off 2 bases at V and 0 bases at J, with 9 bases between the two ends. Germline lookup yields CDR1 SGHRS and CDR2 YFSETQ.

This chain uses TRBV30 with TRBJ1-6; 10 positions match TRBD1. This CDR3 is 15 amino acids long. Germline V gene lookup returns CDR1 GTSNPN and CDR2 SVGIG (reference sequence). The trim removed 3 bases at V and 7 bases at J, leaving 6 bases unmatched. The CDR3 here is CAWRISGQGNSPLHF. Here the CDR3 DNA reads TGTGCCTGGAGGATATCGGGACAGGGGAATTCACCCCTCCACTTT.

This rearrangement joins TRBV9 to TRBJ2-1; no reliable D call. The V gene's germline CDR1 is SGDLS and CDR2 YYNGEE. This CDR3 has 11 residues. The V and J ends lost 3 bases and 7 bases respectively, with 5 bases between them. CDR3 DNA: TGTGCCAGCAGCGACTTAAATGAGCAGTTCTTC. It yields the protein CASSDLNEQFF.

J is TRBJ1-6 and V is TRBV12-3 or TRBV12-4; no firm D call. This CDR3 has 13 residues. Trimming took 6 bases from V and 7 from J, leaving 10 bases between them. Written as DNA, the CDR3 is TGTGCCAGCAGGTTACCCAAAAATTCACCCCTCCACTTT. Its protein is CASRLPKNSPLHF.

The rearrangement uses TRBV5-8 and TRBJ2-3; tentatively, D is TRBD1 (5 bases). Trimming removed 9 bases from V and 6 bases from J, with 17 bases in between. CDR3 length: 13 amino acids. Germline V gives CDR1 SGHTS, CDR2 YDEGEE. CDR3 in amino acids: CATRVRGEDTQYF. As DNA, the CDR3 is TGTGCCACCAGGGTCCGCGGCGAGGATACGCAGTATTTT.

This clone has only one observation. The chain couples TRBV18 to TRBJ2-1; D gene uncertain. CDR1 is KGHSH, CDR2 LQKENI, per germline. Trimming cost V 3 bases and J 7 bases, with 10 bases left between them. The CDR3 totals 13 residues. The DNA of the CDR3 is TGTGCCAGCTCACCTGGCACGTTAAATGAGCAGTTCTTC. Encoded protein: CASSPGTLNEQFF.

This chain links TRBV9 with TRBJ2-3; 12 bases match TRBD2. Germline V gene lookup returns CDR1 SGDLS and CDR2 YYNGEE. The CDR3 sequence is 17 residues long. The junction had 4 bases not matched to a gene; V was cut back by 0 bases and J by 2 bases. CDR3 residues: CASSVGTSGTLTDTQYF. The CDR3 region has the DNA TGTGCCAGCAGCGTAGGGACTAGCGGGACTCTCACAGATACGCAGTATTTT.

This rearrangement joins TRBV2 to TRBJ2-5, with 11 bases lining up with TRBD1. There are 15 residues in the CDR3. Germline CDR1 reads SNHLY; CDR2 reads FYNNEI. The trim removed 5 bases at V and 0 bases at J, leaving 2 bases unmatched. The CDR3 DNA reads TGTGCCAGCAGTCGGGACAGGGGGTACCAAGAGACCCAGTACTTC. Protein: CASSRDRGYQETQYF.

The V call is TRBV15, the J call TRBJ2-7; D possibly corresponds to TRBD2 (5 bases). The CDR3 length is 13 residues. Germline V gives CDR1 LNHNV, CDR2 YYDKDF (reference sequence). V was pared by 0 bases and J by 3 bases, with 6 bases between. Written as DNA, the CDR3 is TGTGCCACCAGCAGAGAGAGGGTCTACGAGCAGTACTTC. It encodes CATSRERVYEQYF.

The V call is TRBV7-9, the J call TRBJ2-3; no clear D. Per the germline V gene, CDR1 is SEHNR and CDR2 is FQNEAQ (reference sequence). The CDR3 consists of 15 residues. The V end lost 2 bases, the J end lost 2 bases, and 11 bases lay between the germline ends. The CDR3 DNA reads TGTGCCAGCAGCTTAATCGGCGGTTCCACAGATACGCAGTATTTT. It yields the protein CASSLIGGSTDTQYF.

V gene TRBV7-9 combines with J gene TRBJ1-4, with TRBD1 matching over 8 bases. V shed 5 bases, J shed 7 bases, and the junction held 9 bases outside the gene matches. This CDR3 comprises 15 residues. The germline V gene has CDR1 SEHNR and CDR2 FQNEAQ (reference sequence). In nucleotides, the CDR3 is TGTGCCAGCAGCCGGGACAGGTTGAGGGGTGAAAAACTGTTTTTT. It specifies CASSRDRLRGEKLFF.

The chain couples TRBV28 to TRBJ1-1, with 7 bases matching TRBD1. Germline-derived CDR1 and CDR2 are MDHEN and SYDVKM. This CDR3 region has 15 residues. Trimming took 6 bases from V and 1 from J; bases not matched to a gene: 8. The chain's CDR3 is CASRKTGITNTEAFF. As DNA, the CDR3 is TGTGCCAGCAGGAAGACAGGGATTACGAACACTGAAGCTTTCTTT.

The J gene is TRBJ1-3, the V gene TRBV2; no reliable D call. The CDR3 loop spans 15 amino acids. Germline V gives CDR1 SNHLY, CDR2 FYNNEI. V lost 4 bases and J lost 0, with 10 bases in between. CDR3 nucleotide sequence: TGTGCCAGCAGTGTAAGGACTGCCTCTGGAAACACCATATATTTT. It yields the protein CASSVRTASGNTIYF.

This clone came up a few times. V gene TRBV19 combines with J gene TRBJ1-5; perhaps TRBD1 as D (6 bases). Germline CDR1 and CDR2: LNHDA and SQIVND (reference sequence). CDR3 length equals 17 residues. Trimming took off 2 bases at V and 4 bases at J, with 18 bases between the two ends. CDR3 in amino acids: CASSIPPWRGGNQPQHF. CDR3 DNA sequence: TGTGCCAGTAGTATACCCCCTTGGCGAGGGGGAAATCAGCCCCAGCATTTT.